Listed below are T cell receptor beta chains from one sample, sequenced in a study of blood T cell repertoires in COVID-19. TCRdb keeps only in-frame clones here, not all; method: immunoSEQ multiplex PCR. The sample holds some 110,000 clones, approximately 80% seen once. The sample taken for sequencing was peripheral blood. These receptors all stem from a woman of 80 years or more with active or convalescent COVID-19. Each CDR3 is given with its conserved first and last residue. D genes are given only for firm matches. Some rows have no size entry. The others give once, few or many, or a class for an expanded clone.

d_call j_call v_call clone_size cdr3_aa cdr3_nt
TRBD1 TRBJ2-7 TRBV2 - CASSAGTGGYEQYF TGTGCCAGCAGTGCCGGGACAGGGGGCTACGAGCAGTACTTC
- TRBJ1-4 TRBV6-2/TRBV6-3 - CASSYSTNPEKLFF TGTGCCAGCAGTTACTCGACTAACCCAGAAAAACTGTTTTTT
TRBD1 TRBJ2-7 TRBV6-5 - CASRIPGQTKEQYF TGTGCCAGCAGAATACCGGGACAGACCAAGGAGCAGTACTTC
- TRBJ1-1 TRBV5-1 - CASREGTTNTEAFF TGCGCCAGCCGAGAGGGCACTACTAACACTGAAGCTTTCTTT
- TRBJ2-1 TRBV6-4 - CASSERGYSGYNEQFF TGTGCCAGCAGTGAGCGAGGGTACTCCGGCTACAATGAGCAGTTCTTC
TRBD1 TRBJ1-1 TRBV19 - CASSIFPGQGLGTEAFF TGTGCCAGTAGTATATTTCCGGGACAGGGGTTGGGAACTGAAGCTTTCTTT
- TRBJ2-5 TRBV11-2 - CASSTASDGVETQYF TGTGCCAGCAGTACTGCCTCAGACGGGGTTGAGACCCAGTACTTC
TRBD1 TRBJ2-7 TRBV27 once CASSFGQGEQYF TGTGCCAGCAGTTTCGGACAGGGCGAGCAGTACTTC
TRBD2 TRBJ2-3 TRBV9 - CASSVGVAGVLDTQYF TGTGCCAGCAGCGTCGGGGTAGCGGGAGTATTAGATACGCAGTATTTT
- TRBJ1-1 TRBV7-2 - CASSFRNTEAFF TGTGCCAGCAGCTTTAGGAACACTGAAGCTTTCTTT
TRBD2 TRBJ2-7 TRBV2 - CASQREGSYEQYF TGTGCCAGCCAGCGGGAGGGCTCCTACGAGCAGTACTTC
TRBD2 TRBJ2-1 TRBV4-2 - CASSQDLASGIHNEQFF TGTGCCAGCAGCCAAGATCTGGCTAGCGGGATCCACAATGAGCAGTTCTTC
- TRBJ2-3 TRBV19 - CASSLVRGQGTDTQYF TGTGCCAGTAGTTTAGTCCGCGGGCAGGGCACAGATACGCAGTATTTT
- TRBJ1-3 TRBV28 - CASSLSNSGNTIYF TGTGCCAGCAGTTTGAGTAACTCTGGAAACACCATATATTTT
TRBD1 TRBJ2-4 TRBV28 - CASTSGQGGQNIQYF TGTGCCAGCACCTCCGGACAGGGAGGTCAAAACATTCAGTACTTC
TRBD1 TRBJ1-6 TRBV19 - CASSTASTGGGRNSPLHF TGTGCCAGTAGTACGGCCTCGACAGGGGGAGGTAGGAATTCACCCCTCCACTTT
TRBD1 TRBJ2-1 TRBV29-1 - CSAETPGQRLYEQFF TGCAGCGCTGAAACTCCGGGACAGAGACTTTATGAGCAGTTCTTC
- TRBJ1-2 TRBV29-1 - CSVEVGGQHYGYTF TGCAGCGTTGAAGTAGGAGGCCAGCACTATGGCTACACCTTC
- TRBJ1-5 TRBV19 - CASSIVTPGVDNQPQHF TGTGCCAGTAGTATAGTAACCCCAGGGGTGGACAATCAGCCCCAGCATTTT
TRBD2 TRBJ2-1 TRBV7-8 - CATDGGGNAYNEQFF TGTGCCACCGACGGGGGGGGGAACGCCTACAATGAGCAGTTCTTC
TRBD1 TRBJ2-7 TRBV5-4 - CASSLQGASYEQYF TGTGCCAGCAGCTTACAGGGGGCCTCTTACGAGCAGTACTTC
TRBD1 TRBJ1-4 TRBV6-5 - CASSYTYRGQGGKLFF TGTGCCAGCAGTTACACATACAGGGGGCAAGGAGGAAAACTGTTTTTT